The clone carrying this T cell receptor (beta chain) was detected only once. This record comes from a study of blood T cell repertoires in COVID-19. Looking at the study overall: Material from acute and convalescent COVID-19 was sourced from the United States, Italy and Spain. The analysed material was cDNA or gDNA that came from T cells, B-cell-depleted T cells, or PBMCs.

V shed 4 bases, J shed 1 base, and the junction held 8 bases outside the gene matches. This CDR3 spans 16 amino acids. Germline CDR1 is SGHTA and CDR2 is FQGNSA. Authors' analysis steps: Quantification of nucleated cells was approximated via reference gene primer amplification. Sequencing used immunoSEQ multiplex PCR; TCRdb keeps in-frame clones, though not all of them. Clone size and the V and J calls come from that table; the DNA yielded D and trimming. Among about 220,000 clones, approximately 81% were seen once, and the ten largest hold approximately 4%. V gene TRBV7-2 combines with J gene TRBJ2-7; 9 nucleotides align to TRBD1. The TCR sequence derives from a woman older than 75 with acute or convalescent COVID-19. The sequencing sample was made of peripheral blood. CDR3 nucleotides: TGTGCCAGCAGCTGGGGAGGGGGGACAGGGTCCTACGAGCAGTACTTC. Amino acid sequence: CASSWGGGTGSYEQYF.